This TCR beta chain appears in the sequencing data of a study of blood T cell repertoires in COVID-19. Trimming left V 4 bases short and J 6 bases short, with 13 bases between. The CDR3 runs to 13 residues. Germline V CDR1 and CDR2: MNHEY, SVGAGI. Using immunoSEQ multiplex PCR, the repertoire was profiled, and TCRdb retains in-frame clones only, with some absent. The repertoire holds approximately 500,000 clones, with about 91% as singletons. The chain is built from TRBV6-5 and TRBJ2-7, with D hard to call. The sequence was obtained from a man between 18 and 29 years old with COVID-19, enrolled during active disease. The sequenced sample consisted of peripheral blood. This CDR3 is CASSSRSHGEQYF. In DNA form, the CDR3 reads TGTGCCAGCAGTTCCCGTTCCCACGGCGAGCAGTACTTC.